This T cell receptor (beta chain) was recorded in a study of CD8 T cells in ankylosing spondylitis. Findings of the study overall: A TCR beta motif of roughly eight highly homologous variants seemed to mark ankylosing spondylitis blood. Significantly higher representation of disease-linked clones was reported for matched ankylosing spondylitis synovial fluid.

This clonotype has at least ten counts. Its matching antigen is unknown. TCRdb re-derived calls from the 5' RACE reads in MiXCR, one entry per CDR3 protein. The data hold roughly 180,000 distinct CDR3 sequences, with over 10% observed a single time. The clonotype originates from a male donor with ankylosing spondylitis or in good health (not recorded which). The specimen was blood, either unsorted or a sorted T cell fraction (not recorded which).

The CDR3 sequence: CAAAGTGGEQFF. The CDR3 nucleotides are TGTGCCGCTGCAGGGACAGGGGGCGAGCAGTTCTTC. The V call is TRBV10-3, the J call TRBJ2-1; 12 bases match TRBD1. This CDR3 has 12 amino acids. Trimming cost V 11 bases and J 10 bases; bases outside gene matches: 6. Germline V CDR1 and CDR2: ENHRY, SYGVKD.